This T cell receptor beta chain originates from a study of blood T cell repertoires in COVID-19. Study in general: Samples representing acute and convalescent COVID-19 were sourced from the United States, Italy and Spain. PBMCs, B-cell-depleted T cells, or T cells were the source of the cDNA or gDNA that made up the material.

This clone was detected only a few times. Per the original methods: Quantification of nucleated cells was approximated via reference gene primer amplification. TCRdb keeps only in-frame clones here, not all; method: immunoSEQ multiplex PCR. The DNA gave D and trimming, while V, J and clone size come from that table. The repertoire has more than 50,000 clones, roughly nine tenths of them found once; the top ten carry 2.5% to 3.5%. Unmatched junction bases numbered 8, after V lost 6 bases and J lost 8 bases. Germline-derived CDR1 and CDR2 are MNHEY and SVGAGI. CDR3 length: 14 amino acids. The chain joins TRBV6-5 to TRBJ2-4, with 9 positions matching TRBD1. The sequence was obtained from a human donor in a cohort sampled during active COVID-19. The specimen was peripheral blood. CDR3 sequence (DNA): TGTGCCAGCAGGAAGGGACAGGGAGGGGACATTCAGTACTTC. Its protein is CASRKGQGGDIQYF.